These T cell receptor beta chains were read from a single sample in a study of response to subunit inactivated influenza vaccine. Via MiXCR, TCRdb re-called the RT-PCR reads, giving one row per CDR3 protein. The profile shows hundreds of thousands of distinct CDR3 sequences, about 7.6% of them singletons. The sample here was PBMCs from blood, taken 23 to 25 months after vaccination. These receptors all come from a man aged 45 to 75 who received an inactivated influenza vaccine. The CDR3 runs from the conserved cysteine through the conserved F or W. The D gene is left open where the match is weak. Some rows have no size entry. The others give once, few or many, or a class for an expanded clone.

>TRBJ2-4|TRBV5-6|NA|NA|18
CARGPGLHPLGAKNIQYF
TGTGCCAGGGGCCCCGGGCTACACCCCCTCGGAGCCAAAAACATTCAGTACTTC
>TRBJ2-2|TRBV5-1|NA|NA|15
CASSLEGTNTGELFF
TGCGCCAGCAGCTTGGAGGGAACGAACACCGGGGAGCTGTTTTTT
>TRBJ2-7|TRBV7-2|few|TRBD2|15
CASSRSGAATYEQYF
TGTGCCAGCAGCCGGAGCGGGGCAGCTACCTACGAGCAGTACTTC
>TRBJ2-7|TRBV5-6|few|NA|13
CASREKGRFEQYF
TGTGCCAGCAGGGAGAAGGGTCGGTTCGAGCAGTACTTC
>TRBJ1-1|TRBV4-1|few|TRBD1|14
CASSRLPGQDEAFF
TGCGCCAGCAGCCGCCTCCCGGGACAGGATGAAGCTTTCTTT
>TRBJ2-3|TRBV9|few|TRBD1|15
CASSPSGQGIDTQYF
TGTGCCAGCAGCCCCTCGGGACAGGGAATAGATACGCAGTATTTT
>TRBJ2-1|TRBV10-2|NA|TRBD1|20
CASSGAETGVIGGSYNEQFF
TGCGCCAGCAGTGGCGCCGAAACAGGGGTTATTGGGGGCTCCTACAATGAGCAGTTCTTC
>TRBJ2-1|TRBV12-3/TRBV12-4|few|NA|15
CASSLDNHPYNEQFF
TGTGCCAGCAGCCTAGACAATCACCCCTACAATGAGCAGTTCTTC
>TRBJ2-7|TRBV6-2/TRBV6-3|many|TRBD1|12
CASSHDRDKQYF
TGTGCCAGCAGTCACGACAGGGATAAGCAGTACTTC
>TRBJ2-1|TRBV4-3|NA|NA|16
CASSQAWGEIYNEQFF
TGCGCCAGCAGCCAAGCTTGGGGGGAGATCTACAATGAGCAGTTCTTC
>TRBJ1-5|TRBV12-3/TRBV12-4|many|NA|15
CASSYGGDSNQPQHF
TGTGCCAGCAGTTACGGGGGAGATAGCAATCAGCCCCAGCATTTT
>TRBJ2-2|TRBV4-2|many|NA|16
CASSQDGGLNTGELFF
TGTGCCAGCAGCCAAGATGGAGGATTGAACACCGGGGAGCTGTTTTTT
>TRBJ1-5|TRBV4-3|few|NA|15
CASSQDMGAHQPQHF
TGCGCCAGCAGCCAAGATATGGGGGCTCATCAGCCCCAGCATTTT
>TRBJ1-3|TRBV6-1|NA|NA|13
CASRRASGNTIYF
TGTGCCAGCAGGCGGGCCTCTGGAAACACCATATATTTT
>TRBJ2-7|TRBV6-1|few|TRBD2|16
CASRGTLAGGPYEQYF
TGTGCCAGCAGGGGAACACTAGCGGGAGGGCCCTACGAGCAGTACTTC
>TRBJ1-5|TRBV7-9|NA|TRBD1|14
CASSLAGGWQPQHF
TGTGCCAGCAGCCTCGCAGGGGGTTGGCAGCCCCAGCATTTT
>TRBJ2-7|TRBV6-5|few|TRBD1|15
CASSYVQGAGYEQYF
TGTGCCAGCAGTTACGTCCAGGGGGCAGGGTACGAGCAGTACTTC
>TRBJ2-1|TRBV6-2/TRBV6-3|few|TRBD2|16
CASRPVGRGPYNEQFF
TGTGCCAGCAGACCCGTCGGGAGGGGCCCCTACAATGAGCAGTTCTTC
>TRBJ2-1|TRBV6-4|NA|TRBD2|17
CASGDSGSSSGYNEQFF
TGTGCCAGCGGTGACTCAGGGAGTTCTAGCGGATACAATGAGCAGTTCTTC
>TRBJ2-2|TRBV7-9|few|TRBD2|20
CASSRPGGTSGRANTGELFF
TGTGCCAGCAGCAGACCAGGAGGGACTAGCGGGAGAGCGAACACCGGGGAGCTGTTTTTT
>TRBJ2-1|TRBV20-1|few|TRBD1|15
CSARSPQGVINEQFF
TGCAGTGCTAGGTCCCCCCAGGGGGTAATCAATGAGCAGTTCTTC
>TRBJ2-7|TRBV20-1|few|NA|13
CSAPLMGLYEQYF
TGCAGTGCTCCCCTCATGGGGCTCTACGAGCAGTACTTC
>TRBJ1-3|TRBV10-3|NA|NA|13
CAIKAGELNTIYF
TGTGCCATCAAGGCAGGGGAGTTGAACACCATATATTTT
>TRBJ2-3|TRBV20-1|NA|NA|18
CSAHSKDGGGRSTDTQYF
TGCAGTGCCCACTCCAAAGACGGGGGAGGACGAAGCACAGATACGCAGTATTTT
>TRBJ2-7|TRBV28|few|TRBD1|14
CASSQTGPSYEQYF
TGTGCCAGCAGTCAGACAGGGCCAAGCTACGAGCAGTACTTC
>TRBJ1-2|TRBV3-1|NA|NA|13
CASSREGNYGYTF
TGTGCCAGCAGCCGAGAGGGGAACTATGGCTACACCTTC
>TRBJ1-6|TRBV7-2|few|NA|14
CASSRTAYNSPLHF
TGTGCCAGCAGCCGGACAGCCTATAATTCACCCCTCCACTTT
>TRBJ1-1|TRBV6-1|NA|NA|15
CASTSFGGRGTEAFF
TGTGCCAGCACCTCCTTCGGGGGGCGCGGCACTGAAGCTTTCTTT
>TRBJ2-1|TRBV15|many|TRBD2|16
CATSPRTSGDRNEQFF
TGTGCCACCAGCCCTCGGACTAGCGGGGACCGCAATGAGCAGTTCTTC
>TRBJ1-5|TRBV20-1|few|TRBD1|16
CSARADRGLTGLPQHF
TGCAGTGCTAGGGCGGACAGGGGGCTCACGGGTCTGCCCCAGCATTTT
>TRBJ1-2|TRBV27|NA|NA|15
CASSHIWGTIDGYTF
TGTGCCAGCAGTCATATTTGGGGCACTATCGATGGCTACACCTTC
>TRBJ2-7|TRBV20-1|many|TRBD1|14
CSARRGQGSYEQYF
TGCAGTGCTAGACGCGGACAGGGGAGCTACGAGCAGTACTTC
>TRBJ2-2|TRBV4-1|many|TRBD2|17
CASSQDQGLAGTGELFF
TGCGCCAGCAGCCAAGATCAGGGACTAGCGGGAACCGGGGAGCTGTTTTTT
>TRBJ1-1|TRBV20-1|NA|NA|11
CSASDPGEAFF
TGCAGTGCTAGTGACCCAGGAGAGGCTTTCTTT
>TRBJ2-1|TRBV30|NA|TRBD2|19
CAWSPTSGRRRGSYNEQFF
TGTGCCTGGAGTCCGACTAGCGGGAGACGAAGAGGATCCTACAATGAGCAGTTCTTC
>TRBJ1-1|TRBV3-1|few|NA|15
CASSPTNWVKSEAFF
TGTGCCAGCAGCCCCACCAACTGGGTGAAGAGTGAAGCTTTCTTT
>TRBJ2-3|TRBV12-3/TRBV12-4|few|TRBD1|13
CASNMGQADTQYF
TGTGCCAGCAACATGGGACAGGCGGATACGCAGTATTTT
>TRBJ2-4|TRBV18|few|NA|15
CASSPPNRAKNIQYF
TGTGCCAGCTCACCACCCAACAGGGCCAAAAACATTCAGTACTTC
>TRBJ2-7|TRBV30|few|NA|12
CAWSVLVYEQYF
TGTGCCTGGAGTGTACTGGTGTACGAGCAGTACTTC
>TRBJ2-1|TRBV10-3|few|NA|15
CAISAVPRGNNEQFF
TGTGCCATCAGTGCGGTCCCCCGGGGAAACAATGAGCAGTTCTTC
>TRBJ1-5|TRBV27|few|NA|15
CASTATGAPNQPQHF
TGTGCCAGCACGGCGACGGGGGCCCCCAATCAGCCCCAGCATTTT
>TRBJ2-7|TRBV4-2|many|TRBD1|15
CASSQEWGQGYEQYF
TGTGCCAGCAGCCAAGAGTGGGGACAGGGCTACGAGCAGTACTTC
>TRBJ2-7|TRBV20-1|many|NA|11
CSARVGHEQYF
TGCAGTGCTAGAGTAGGACACGAGCAGTACTTC
>TRBJ1-5|TRBV20-1|NA|NA|15
CSGTGGGRGNQPQHF
TGCAGTGGGACCGGGGGGGGTCGGGGCAATCAGCCCCAGCATTTT
>TRBJ1-4|TRBV4-3|NA|NA|15
CASSQGVGVGEKLFF
TGCGCCAGCAGCCAAGGGGTGGGCGTGGGTGAAAAACTGTTTTTT
>TRBJ2-1|TRBV5-1|NA|NA|17
CASSSMWGSTAYNEQFF
TGCGCCAGCAGCTCGATGTGGGGGTCAACCGCGTACAATGAGCAGTTCTTC
>TRBJ2-3|TRBV6-5|NA|NA|15
CASSYGQLNTDTQYF
TGTGCCAGCAGTTACGGGCAGTTGAACACAGATACGCAGTATTTT
>TRBJ1-2|TRBV6-5|many|NA|14
CASSYSGQIYGYTF
TGTGCCAGCAGTTACTCGGGGCAGATCTATGGCTACACCTTC
>TRBJ1-1|TRBV12-3/TRBV12-4|many|TRBD1|11
CASSIGQEGFF
TGTGCCAGCAGTATAGGACAGGAGGGTTTCTTT
>TRBJ1-1|TRBV12-3/TRBV12-4|few|NA|13
CASLGLMNTEAFF
TGTGCCAGCTTGGGCCTTATGAACACTGAAGCTTTCTTT
>TRBJ2-5|TRBV5-5|NA|TRBD2|15
CASSWGLAGQETQYF
TGTGCCAGCAGCTGGGGACTAGCGGGACAAGAGACCCAGTACTTC
>TRBJ1-6|TRBV6-1|many|NA|13
CASQEVPNSPLHF
TGTGCCAGCCAAGAGGTGCCTAATTCACCCCTCCACTTT
>TRBJ1-1|TRBV11-3|NA|NA|12
CASSQQGSEAFF
TGTGCCAGCAGCCAACAGGGTAGTGAAGCTTTCTTT
>TRBJ2-1|TRBV5-1|NA|TRBD2|15
CASSSTSGRADEQFF
TGCGCCAGCAGCTCTACTAGCGGGAGGGCCGATGAGCAGTTCTTC
>TRBJ2-1|TRBV6-2/TRBV6-3|few|TRBD2|15
CASSYSLAGRYEQFF
TGTGCCAGCAGTTACTCACTAGCGGGGAGGTATGAGCAGTTCTTC
>TRBJ2-1|TRBV7-6|NA|NA|9
CAKTHEQFF
TGTGCCAAAACGCATGAGCAGTTCTTC
>TRBJ2-7|TRBV7-2|NA|TRBD1|14
CASSVDRDGDEQYF
TGTGCCAGCAGCGTAGACAGGGATGGGGACGAGCAGTACTTC
>TRBJ2-3|TRBV20-1|few|NA|13
CSARGFNTDTQYF
TGCAGTGCTAGAGGATTTAACACAGATACGCAGTATTTT
>TRBJ1-1|TRBV20-1|few|NA|8
CSAQGAFF
TGCAGTGCCCAGGGGGCTTTCTTT
>TRBJ2-3|TRBV20-1|NA|NA|12
CSARDQADTQYF
TGCAGTGCTAGAGATCAGGCAGATACGCAGTATTTT